The 11 T cell receptor beta chains listed next were all sequenced from one sample in a study of T-cell reconstitution after alpha-beta-depleted transplantation in children. Unique molecular identifiers were used to barcode this TCRbeta library. TCRdb reprocessed the PCR reads with MiXCR, giving one entry per CDR3 protein. In the table there are 580,000 or so distinct CDR3 sequences, 23% of which are singletons. This material consisted of PBMCs, mostly from graft donor cells, taken 360 days after TCRalphabeta/CD19-depleted stem cell transplant. These receptors were collected from a boy under two years old who had a stem cell transplant for acute myeloid leukemia, so the T cells may come from the graft donor.

This chain uses TRBV18 with TRBJ2-3; D is unclear. The V end lost 5 bases, the J end lost 7 bases, and 10 bases lay between the germline ends. From germline, CDR1 is KGHSH and CDR2 LQKENI. CDR3 size: 12 residues. The CDR3 spells CASSSEAYTQYF. DNA of the CDR3: TGTGCCAGCTCATCGGAAGCTTATACGCAGTATTTT.

This clonotype was recorded a few times. The rearrangement links TRBV5-1 to TRBJ2-5; 7 bases map to TRBD1. From germline, CDR1 is SGHRS and CDR2 YFSETQ. Germline trimming cut 0 bases from V and 5 bases from J; bases unmatched to any gene: 4. The CDR3 is 14 residues long. In DNA form, the CDR3 reads TGCGCCAGCAGCTTGGAGGGGGCTTGGGAGACCCAGTACTTC. Protein product: CASSLEGAWETQYF.

The chain links TRBV28 to TRBJ2-7, with D possibly matching TRBD1 (6 bases). The V end lost 4 bases, the J end lost 1 base, and 17 bases lay between the germline ends. This CDR3 comprises 16 residues. CDR1 is MDHEN, CDR2 SYDVKM, per germline. Written as DNA, the CDR3 is TGTGCCAGCAGTTCCCCGCCCGGGACACCTTCCTACGAGCAGTACGTC. Translation gives CASSSPPGTPSYEQYV.

This chain uses TRBV5-6 with TRBJ1-5; weak D call: TRBD1 (6 bases). The length of the CDR3 is 16 residues. The germline CDR1 and CDR2 sequences are SGHDT and YYEEEE. V shed 3 bases and J shed 4 bases, with 17 bases lying between them. The CDR3 DNA reads as TGTGCCAGCAGCTCGATGGGGGGGGGCGCGAATCAGCCCCAGCATTTT. Translated, it gives CASSSMGGGANQPQHF.

The genes are TRBV10-3 and TRBJ1-1, with D unresolved. The CDR3 runs 11 residues. With 2 bases removed from V and 6 bases from J, the gap between germline ends came to 4 bases. Germline V gene lookup returns CDR1 ENHRY and CDR2 SYGVKD. The CDR3 region has the DNA TGTGCCATCAGTGAGGGATCTGAAGCTTTCTTT. Translated, it gives CAISEGSEAFF.

This clonotype was counted ten times or more. This chain uses TRBV7-2 with TRBJ2-6, with a weak D call TRBD1 (5 bases). Germline V gives CDR1 SGHTA, CDR2 FQGNSA. CDR3 size: 15 residues. With 3 bases removed from V and 6 bases from J, the gap between germline ends came to 12 bases. This CDR3 is CASSLSGFQANVLTF. DNA of the CDR3: TGTGCCAGCAGCTTGTCAGGGTTTCAGGCCAACGTCCTGACTTTC.

A note on this clonotype: A much larger clone lies one base from this, so it may be a read error. The chain carries TRBV7-9 and TRBJ2-1, with a possible D match to TRBD1 (5 bases). This CDR3 comprises 11 residues. Trimming stripped 8 bases from V and 10 bases from J, with 12 bases between. Germline V CDR1 and CDR2: SEHNR, FQNEAQ (reference sequence). Here the CDR3 reads CASGRRQEQFF. The CDR3 bases are TGTGCCAGCGGCCGTAGACAGGAGCAGTTCTTC.

This clonotype showed up just a few times. The CDR3 DNA follows: TGTGCCAGCAGTTACGCGTGTGGGCAGTACTTC. It codes for CASSYACGQYF. V and J are TRBV6-5 and TRBJ2-7; D not resolved. In germline, CDR1 is MNHEY, CDR2 SVGAGI. This CDR3 has 11 amino acids. V lost 2 bases and J lost 9, with 8 bases in between.

The sample holds a few counts of this clonotype. An end of the junction does not agree with germline; a read error may underlie this. J is TRBJ1-2 and V is TRBV2; no clear D. The germline V gene has CDR1 SNHLY and CDR2 FYNNEI. The CDR3 sequence is 14 residues long. CDR3 sequence (DNA): TGTGCCAGCAGGGAAGGGCACTCTAACTATGGCTACACCTTC. It encodes CASREGHSNYGYTF. The whole variable domain, filled in from reference TRBV2 and TRBJ1-2, reads EPEVTQTPSHQVTQMGQEVILRCVPISNHLYFYWYRQILGQKVEFLVSFYNNEISEKSEIFDDQFSVERPDGSNFTLKIRSTKLEDSAMYFCASREGHSNYGYTFGSGTRLTVV.

The chain combines TRBV6-1 with TRBJ2-2; the match to TRBD2 covers 8 bases. V dropped 5 bases and J dropped 4; count of bases not matched to a gene: 9. The CDR3 contains 16 residues. CDR1 is MNHNS, CDR2 SASEGT, per germline. In nucleotides, the CDR3 is TGTGCCAGCAGTAAAAGCGGGGGACCGCCCACCGGGGAGCTGTTTTTT. Encoded protein: CASSKSGGPPTGELFF.

The chain is built from TRBV7-9 and TRBJ2-5, with D possibly being TRBD1 or TRBD2 (5 bases each). Looked up from germline, CDR1 is SEHNR and CDR2 is FQNEAQ (reference sequence). The CDR3 is 15 residues long. Trimming stripped 11 bases from V and 1 base from J, with 20 bases between. The CDR3 loop reads CACVPRRGPQETQYF. Here the CDR3 DNA reads TGTGCCTGCGTCCCTCGAAGGGGACCCCAAGAGACCCAGTACTTC.